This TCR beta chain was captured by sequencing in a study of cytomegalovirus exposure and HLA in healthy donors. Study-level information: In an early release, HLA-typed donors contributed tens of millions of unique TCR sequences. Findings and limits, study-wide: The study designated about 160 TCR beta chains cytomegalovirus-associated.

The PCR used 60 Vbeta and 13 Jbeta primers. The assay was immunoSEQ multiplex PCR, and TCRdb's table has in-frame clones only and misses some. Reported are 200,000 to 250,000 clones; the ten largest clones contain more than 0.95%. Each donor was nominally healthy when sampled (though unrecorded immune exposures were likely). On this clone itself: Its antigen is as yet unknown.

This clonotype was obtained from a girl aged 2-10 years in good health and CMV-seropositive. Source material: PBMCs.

CDR3 DNA sequence: TGTGCCAGCAGTACTCTCGCGGGAGGGCCGGAGACCCAGTACTTC. This translates into CASSTLAGGPETQYF. V usage is TRBV27 and J usage is TRBJ2-5; 9 bases are shared with TRBD2. V lost 5 bases to trimming and J lost 5 bases; unmatched junction nucleotides: 9. The CDR3 has 15 amino acids. Germline assignment: CDR1 MNHEY and CDR2 SMNVEV (reference sequence).